The sequence of this T cell receptor (beta chain) was determined in a study of molecular identifiers for immune sequencing clone quantification. Study observations and caveats: A shared barcode on identical TCR molecules could lead to underestimated sizes for highly expanded clones.

Libraries of naive CD8 cells were prepared from 20,000 to 1,000,000 sorted cells using 10%, 30% or 50% RNA. Of note for this clonotype: Its antigen is unidentified. This may arise from a read error, as a much more abundant clone is one base away.

TCRdb re-called the PCR reads with MiXCR, one entry per CDR3 protein. The sample includes fewer than 100,000 distinct CDR3 sequences, roughly a fifth seen only once; the top ten take more than 1%. The sequencing input was naive CD8+ T cells from blood, with Jurkat cell RNA spiked in. The subset here: FACS-sorted CD8+CD4-CCR7+CD45RA+ naive T cells. This sequence was found in a human donor in good health. Some libraries in this study had Jurkat cell RNA spiked in.

CDR3 DNA sequence: TGCAGTGCTAACCAGGCCGGGACAGGGGGCTTGGGCACCGGGGAGCCGTTTTTT. Encoded protein: CSANQAGTGGLGTGEPFF. This chain connects TRBV20-1 to TRBJ2-2, with 12 bases identical to TRBD1. The CDR3 is made up of 18 amino acids. Germline lookup yields CDR1 DFQATT and CDR2 SNEGSKA (reference sequence).